This entry features one T cell receptor beta chain sequence. This entry is derived from a study of blood T cell repertoires in COVID-19. Germline trimming cut 6 bases from V and 6 bases from J; bases unmatched to any gene: 9. This CDR3 is 15 amino acids long. Germline V CDR1 and CDR2: MNHEY, SVGAGI. TCRdb keeps only in-frame clones here, not all; method: immunoSEQ multiplex PCR. The profile shows under 250,000 clones, just over 85% of them singletons. The chain is built from TRBV6-5 and TRBJ2-2, with 8 bases fitting TRBD1. The TCR comes from a man aged 50 to 60 with COVID-19, enrolled during active disease. Input material: peripheral blood. CDR3 DNA: TGTGCCAGCAGAGACCTCAGGGGGCGATCCGGGGAGCTGTTTTTT. Its translation: CASRDLRGRSGELFF.